A selection of T cell receptor beta chains follows, all from one sample in a study of blood T cell repertoires in COVID-19. Clones were read by immunoSEQ multiplex PCR, and TCRdb kept only the in-frame ones, dropping some. Of about 230,000 clones listed, around 78% are singletons. The sample comprised peripheral blood. The receptors shown here come from a woman between 65 and 79 years old with active or convalescent COVID-19. Both conserved end residues are part of each CDR3. D genes are given only for firm matches. A row's size may be missing; if present it is once, few, many or a size class.

j_call v_call d_call clone_size cdr3_aa cdr3_nt
TRBJ2-2 TRBV5-1 TRBD2 . CASSLSGGMITGELFF TGCGCCAGCAGCCTGAGCGGGGGGATGATTACCGGGGAGCTGTTTTTT
TRBJ1-1 TRBV4-1 TRBD1 few CASSQGQGYTEAFF TGCGCCAGCAGCCAAGGACAGGGCTACACTGAAGCTTTCTTT
TRBJ2-5 TRBV29-1 . . CSVEGGPSMETQYF TGCAGCGTTGAAGGGGGCCCGTCAATGGAGACCCAGTACTTC
TRBJ2-5 TRBV18 TRBD1 . CASSPGTGSQETQYF TGTGCCAGCTCACCGGGGACAGGGAGTCAAGAGACCCAGTACTTC
TRBJ1-1 TRBV3-1/TRBV3-2 . . CASSQESWRDTEAFF TGTGCCAGCAGCCAAGAGAGTTGGCGGGACACTGAAGCTTTCTTT
TRBJ1-2 TRBV25-1 TRBD1 . CASSDVQQGVNGYTF TGTGCCAGCAGTGACGTTCAACAGGGGGTGAACGGCTACACCTTC
TRBJ2-2 TRBV19 TRBD1 . CASSPTGGRTGELFF TGTGCCAGTAGTCCCACAGGGGGTAGAACCGGGGAGCTGTTTTTT
TRBJ2-1 TRBV7-7 . . CASSLNNYNEQFF TGTGCCAGCAGCTTAAACAACTACAATGAGCAGTTCTTC
TRBJ2-3 TRBV5-1 . . CASSLGSRYTDTQYF TGCGCCAGCAGCTTGGGGTCTAGATACACAGATACGCAGTATTTT
TRBJ1-2 TRBV9 TRBD1 . CASSLGQGLNYGYTF TGTGCCAGCAGCCTGGGACAGGGATTGAACTATGGCTACACCTTC
TRBJ2-3 TRBV4-1 . . CASSQPDYTDTQYF TGCGCCAGCAGCCAACCGGACTACACAGATACGCAGTATTTT
TRBJ2-1 TRBV7-6 TRBD1 once CASSLGQGANEQFF TGTGCCAGCAGCTTAGGTCAGGGGGCGAATGAGCAGTTCTTC
TRBJ1-5 TRBV2 TRBD1 . CASTQDRGNQPQHF TGTGCCAGCACTCAGGACAGGGGCAATCAGCCCCAGCATTTT
TRBJ1-5 TRBV28 . . CASTVGGSNQPQHF TGTGCCAGCACTGTGGGGGGGAGCAATCAGCCCCAGCATTTT
TRBJ1-3 TRBV19 TRBD1 once CASSLGTGGNTIYF TGTGCCAGTAGTCTCGGGACAGGTGGAAACACCATATATTTT
TRBJ2-5 TRBV5-1 TRBD2 . CASSSRTSGETQYF TGCGCCAGCAGCTCCAGGACTAGCGGGGAGACCCAGTACTTC
TRBJ2-3 TRBV19 . . CASSIGLGTDTQYF TGTGCCAGTAGTATTGGACTGGGCACAGATACGCAGTATTTT
TRBJ2-5 TRBV7-9 TRBD2 once CASSFVAGGWGTQYF TGTGCCAGCAGCTTTGTCGCGGGAGGGTGGGGGACCCAGTACTTC
TRBJ2-6 TRBV5-1 TRBD2 . CASSWGPGLAGISGANVLTF TGCGCCAGCAGCTGGGGACCGGGACTAGCGGGGATCTCTGGGGCCAACGTCCTGACTTTC
TRBJ1-1 TRBV3-1/TRBV3-2 . . CASSQGGQSGEAFF TGTGCCAGCAGCCAGGGAGGGCAGTCTGGTGAAGCTTTCTTT
TRBJ2-1 TRBV5-4 . . CASSSTVLFEQFF TGTGCCAGCAGCTCCACTGTACTCTTTGAGCAGTTCTTC
TRBJ1-6 TRBV2 TRBD1 . CASTRTGWNSPLHF TGTGCCAGTACCCGGACAGGTTGGAATTCACCCCTCCACTTT
TRBJ1-2 TRBV7-3 TRBD1 . CASSPLGQGDGYTF TGTGCCAGCAGCCCCCTGGGACAGGGTGATGGCTACACCTTC
TRBJ2-1 TRBV11-3 . . CASSLGTEQFF TGTGCCAGCAGCTTAGGTACAGAGCAGTTCTTC
TRBJ2-3 TRBV7-3 . . CASSLNPGTDTQYF TGTGCCAGCAGCTTAAATCCAGGCACAGATACGCAGTATTTT
TRBJ2-1 TRBV5-1 TRBD2 . CASSLGTSSFNEQFF TGCGCCAGCAGCCTCGGGACTAGCTCTTTCAATGAGCAGTTCTTC
TRBJ2-7 TRBV2 TRBD1 . CASSTQGAHEQYF TGTGCCAGCAGTACGCAGGGGGCCCACGAGCAGTACTTC
TRBJ2-1 TRBV5-1 . . CASSLDMRSSYNEQFF TGCGCCAGCAGCTTGGATATGCGGAGCTCCTACAATGAGCAGTTCTTC
TRBJ2-3 TRBV7-3 . . CASSLLAGLTDTQYF TGTGCCAGCAGCTTACTGGCGGGCCTCACAGATACGCAGTATTTT
TRBJ1-3 TRBV5-4 . . CASSLAGTGNTIYF TGTGCCAGCAGCTTGGCCGGTACTGGAAACACCATATATTTT
TRBJ1-5 TRBV6-5 TRBD1 few CASSWTGGRNQPQHF TGTGCCAGCAGTTGGACAGGGGGCCGGAATCAGCCCCAGCATTTT
TRBJ2-3 TRBV5-8 . . CASSLQGRGNTDTQYF TGTGCCAGCAGCTTACAAGGTCGGGGGAACACAGATACGCAGTATTTT
TRBJ2-2 TRBV4-1 TRBD2 . CASSQSPGLAGGFSGELFF TGCGCCAGCAGCCAATCTCCGGGACTAGCGGGGGGGTTTTCCGGGGAGCTGTTTTTT
TRBJ1-1 TRBV10-3 TRBD1 . CAISEPQGKSTEAFF TGTGCCATCAGTGAACCACAGGGGAAAAGCACTGAAGCTTTCTTT
TRBJ2-2 TRBV7-3 TRBD2 . CASRGPGGGNTGELFF TGTGCCAGCAGGGGTCCGGGCGGGGGTAACACCGGGGAGCTGTTTTTT
TRBJ2-1 TRBV5-1 TRBD2 . CASSLWGGISYNEQFF TGCGCCAGCAGCTTGTGGGGAGGGATCTCCTACAATGAGCAGTTCTTC
TRBJ1-1 TRBV3-1/TRBV3-2 . . CASSLEEGGTEVFF TGTGCCAGCAGCCTCGAGGAGGGGGGGACTGAAGTTTTCTTT
TRBJ1-1 TRBV5-4 TRBD1 few CASSLPTGVDTEAFF TGTGCCAGCAGCCTACCGACAGGGGTGGACACTGAAGCTTTCTTT
TRBJ1-2 TRBV5-5 . . CASSLGAGWQSYGYTF TGTGCCAGCAGCCTGGGGGCGGGGTGGCAGTCCTATGGCTACACCTTC
TRBJ2-1 TRBV7-2 TRBD2 . CASSTRKAGAYNEQFF TGTGCCAGCAGCACTCGTAAAGCGGGGGCATACAATGAGCAGTTCTTC
TRBJ2-2 TRBV5-1 . . CASSLIPGGELFF TGCGCCAGCAGCTTAATCCCCGGCGGGGAGCTGTTTTTT
TRBJ1-2 TRBV5-4 TRBD1 . CASSWTGNDGYTF TGTGCCAGCAGTTGGACAGGGAATGACGGCTACACCTTC
TRBJ1-1 TRBV19 TRBD1 . CASTLGGQGGWTFF TGTGCCAGTACCCTGGGAGGACAGGGTGGGTGGACTTTCTTT
TRBJ1-5 TRBV28 . . CASSFWRDGNQPQHF TGTGCCAGCAGTTTTTGGAGGGACGGCAATCAGCCCCAGCATTTT
TRBJ1-3 TRBV5-6 TRBD1 . CASSLGLQGVAGNTIYF TGTGCCAGCAGCTTGGGACTACAGGGGGTAGCTGGAAACACCATATATTTT
TRBJ1-3 TRBV5-1 TRBD1 . CASSFSGTGVFSGNTIYF TGCGCCAGCAGCTTCTCCGGGACAGGGGTATTCTCTGGAAACACCATATATTTT